The entry below describes one T cell receptor beta chain. The antigen remains undetermined. This sample is part of a study of blood T cells in healthy people across ages. Study outcomes and limitations: Unsorted PBMCs blocked a conclusive comparison of naive and antigen-experienced cells.

With a J-beta primer mix and a sample-barcoded 5' primer, a second PCR ran roughly 6 to 11 cycles. TCRdb passed the 5' RACE reads through MiXCR, listing each CDR3 protein once. The sample shows 1.5 million to 1.8 million distinct CDR3 sequences, approximately 43% of them seen only once. Germline V gene lookup returns CDR1 SGHVS and CDR2 FQNEAQ. The CDR3 is 12 residues long. The V end was cut by 3 bases, the J end by 7 bases, with 9 bases between. The TCR originated in a young woman in good health. What was sequenced was blood. The genes are TRBV7-8 and TRBJ1-1; a weak D match, TRBD1 (5 bases). The CDR3 DNA reads as TGTGCCAGCAGCTTGACAGAGGTTGAAGCTTTCTTT. Residues: CASSLTEVEAFF.